This record covers a single TCR beta chain. What it binds is unknown. Genomic DNA for TCR beta libraries, around 2 micrograms, came from cryopreserved PBMCs. This specimen comes from a study of cytotoxic CD8 clonotypes in ibrutinib-treated CLL. Turning to the study itself: Patients: more than 10 relapsed/refractory, some 15 treatment-naive, some 18 IGHV unmutated. Study outcomes and limitations: Whereas clonality rose at ibrutinib response, it declined toward baseline at progression.

The repertoire was sequenced with immunoSEQ multiplex PCR; TCRdb's copy has only in-frame clones and lacks some. The sample records 49,000 or so clones, approximately 53% being singletons. The junction had 9 bases not matched to a gene; V was cut back by 5 bases and J by 0 bases. Germline V lookup: CDR1 MNHEY, CDR2 SMNVEV (reference sequence). The CDR3 consists of 16 residues. Here the sequenced sample was PBMCs, taken after 12 months of ibrutinib treatment. This receptor was obtained from a human donor with chronic lymphocytic leukemia. The V and J genes are TRBV27 and TRBJ1-1, with TRBD1 identical over 7 bases. The CDR3 DNA reads as TGTGCCAGCAGTCCGATGACAGGGTCGATGAACACTGAAGCTTTCTTT. This codes for CASSPMTGSMNTEAFF.